This TCR beta chain comes out of a study of regulatory T cells in long-lasting Graves disease. Study-level results: Persistent Graves' patients showed less TCR diversity than newly diagnosed ones.

With regard to this clonotype: Antigen unknown.

Time point denoted: persistent/refractory GD, antithyroid drugs over 5 years with positive TRAb. Extracted RNA from PBMCs served as the source of the TCR library. The authors built TCR beta libraries using iRepertoire HTBI primers and Arm-PCR of CDR3 regions. In the source study's methods: Samples collectively showed some 60 TRBV and more than 12 TRBJ segments. TCRdb re-called the multiplex PCR reads with MiXCR, one entry per CDR3 protein. TCRdb, rather than the study authors, made the V and J calls. This table has under 350,000 distinct CDR3 sequences, around 23% appearing once. The sequencing used peripheral blood mononuclear cells (PBMCs), collected when the disease was refractory, from a patient treated with antithyroid drugs. The receptor's source is a female donor with Graves disease.

The DNA of the CDR3 is TGTGCCAGCAGTTTAGGCGCGGCCTCTGGAAACACCATATATTTT. It codes for CASSLGAASGNTIYF. This sequence joins TRBV27 and TRBJ1-3; no clear D gene. The CDR3 loop spans 15 amino acids. Per the germline V gene, CDR1 is MNHEY and CDR2 is SMNVEV (reference sequence). With 2 bases removed from V and 0 bases from J, the gap between germline ends came to 8 bases.